A selection of T cell receptor beta chains follows, all from one sample in a study of blood T cells in healthy people across ages. TCRdb analysed the 5' RACE reads with MiXCR anew, one entry per CDR3 protein. The repertoire holds about 760,000 distinct CDR3 sequences, with more than 55% as singletons. What was sequenced was blood. Every receptor here comes from a man aged 40-55 years in good health. Each CDR3 is given with its conserved first and last residue. A D gene is named only where the DNA matches it firmly. Not every row has a clone size; where given, it reads once, few, many or a size class.

v_call,clone_size,j_call,d_call,cdr3_aa,cdr3_nt
TRBV5-4,.,TRBJ1-2,TRBD1,CASRTRDRDYGYTF,TGTGCCAGCAGGACCCGGGACAGGGACTATGGCTACACCTTC
TRBV4-2,.,TRBJ1-1,TRBD1,CASSRYGQVEGRSEAFF,TGTGCCAGCAGCCGATACGGACAGGTAGAAGGGCGGTCTGAAGCTTTCTTT
TRBV7-2,few,TRBJ2-7,TRBD1,CASSLEGQGIYEQYF,TGTGCCAGCAGCTTAGAGGGACAGGGTATTTACGAGCAGTACTTC
TRBV11-2,.,TRBJ2-5,.,CASSLNLVETQYF,TGTGCCAGCAGCTTAAACCTAGTGGAGACCCAGTACTTC
TRBV28,.,TRBJ1-5,TRBD1,CASSLVGDSEAQPQHF,TGTGCCAGCAGTTTGGTGGGGGACAGCGAAGCCCAGCCCCAGCATTTT
TRBV29-1,once,TRBJ1-4,.,CSAQSDEKLFF,TGCAGCGCACAATCGGACGAAAAACTGTTTTTT
TRBV12-3/TRBV12-4,few,TRBJ2-2,.,CASSLSAGELFF,TGTGCCAGCAGTTTATCCGCCGGGGAGCTGTTTTTT
TRBV7-6,.,TRBJ2-7,TRBD2,CASSLEGGVTSGLYEQYF,TGTGCCAGCAGCTTAGAGGGGGGGGTGACTAGCGGTTTATACGAGCAGTACTTC
TRBV15,.,TRBJ2-7,TRBD1,CATSRFGTGASYEQYF,TGTGCCACCAGCAGGTTCGGGACAGGGGCCTCCTACGAGCAGTACTTC
TRBV20-1,.,TRBJ2-5,TRBD2,CSALLAGGETQYF,TGCAGTGCACTTCTAGCGGGAGGAGAGACCCAGTACTTC
TRBV11-1,.,TRBJ2-1,.,CASSLEGTFEVSRFQGWGNEQFF,TGTGCCAGCAGCTTAGAAGGGACATTCGAGGTTTCGCGTTTTCAAGGCTGGGGCAATGAGCAGTTCTTC
TRBV6-5,few,TRBJ1-2,.,CASRGENYGYTF,TGTGCCAGCCGGGGGGAAAACTATGGCTACACCTTC
TRBV9,.,TRBJ1-5,.,CASSVNTDQPQHF,TGTGCCAGCAGCGTAAATACCGATCAGCCCCAGCATTTT
TRBV27,.,TRBJ2-5,.,CASSLESRRGHETQYF,TGTGCCAGCAGTTTAGAGTCTAGAAGAGGCCACGAGACCCAGTACTTC
TRBV5-1,.,TRBJ1-4,.,CASSLSATLGEKLFF,TGCGCCAGCAGCTTGTCTGCAACTCTGGGGGAAAAACTGTTTTTT
TRBV7-2,.,TRBJ2-5,.,CASSLGPRSQETQYF,TGTGCCAGCAGCTTAGGCCCGCGGTCCCAAGAGACCCAGTACTTC
TRBV20-1,few,TRBJ2-1,.,CSARIPGSHNEQFF,TGCAGTGCTAGAATACCCGGGTCCCACAATGAGCAGTTCTTC
TRBV7-9,.,TRBJ1-2,.,CASSSPVGNSYGYTF,TGTGCCAGCAGCTCCCCGGTGGGGAACTCCTATGGCTACACCTTC
TRBV27,.,TRBJ2-5,TRBD1,CASSFRDRGGETQYF,TGTGCCAGCAGTTTCCGGGACAGGGGAGGGGAGACCCAGTACTTC
TRBV3-1,.,TRBJ1-2,.,CASGGVDSNYGYTF,TGTGCCAGCGGAGGGGTCGACAGTAACTATGGCTACACCTTC
TRBV29-1,.,TRBJ2-7,.,CSVAPGLSNYEQYF,TGCAGCGTCGCCCCCGGACTGTCTAACTACGAGCAGTACTTC
TRBV9,few,TRBJ1-2,TRBD1,CASSVEGQGSYGYTF,TGTGCCAGCAGCGTAGAGGGACAGGGGTCTTATGGCTACACCTTC
TRBV11-1,.,TRBJ2-1,.,CASSSGGNYNEQFF,TGTGCCAGCAGCAGCGGAGGGAACTACAATGAGCAGTTCTTC
TRBV2,.,TRBJ1-2,.,CASNLQGINGYTF,TGTGCCAGCAACCTACAGGGTATTAATGGCTACACCTTC